Following are 2 T cell receptor beta chains from one sample sequenced in a study of T cells after yellow fever vaccination. TCRdb re-called the 5' RACE reads through MiXCR, storing one row per CDR3 protein. The data hold 120,000 or so distinct CDR3 sequences, with more than 7.5% observed a single time. The sample consisted of CD8+ T cells sorted from PBMCs, taken on the day of the yellow fever booster vaccination. All receptors derive from a young man who received the YFV17D yellow fever vaccine.

The genes are TRBV9 and TRBJ1-6; D possibly corresponds to TRBD1 (6 bases). Germline values: CDR1 SGDLS, CDR2 YYNGEE. This CDR3 is built from 14 residues. V was cut by 3 bases and J by 9 bases, with 13 bases left in between. The CDR3 DNA is TGTGCCAGCAGCGCCGGCGGGGGGGCTTCACCCCTCCACTTT. Translated, it gives CASSAGGGASPLHF.

The chain joins TRBV7-9 to TRBJ1-2; 9 bases agree with TRBD1. J lost 4 bases, V lost 6 bases, and 12 bases had no gene match. The CDR3 contains 16 residues. The germline gives CDR1 SEHNR, CDR2 FQNEAQ (reference sequence). For the CDR3, the DNA is TGTGCCAGCAGTAATTCCGGGACAGGGAAGTTCTATGGCTACACCTTC. Translating it yields CASSNSGTGKFYGYTF.